This entry concerns a single T cell receptor (beta chain). Its antigen is unidentified. V was shortened by 8 bases and J by 1 base, with 12 bases between the two germline ends. Germline V gives CDR1 SGHDT, CDR2 YYEEEE. CDR3 size: 14 residues. These data belong to a study of CD8+CD57+ T cells in acquired aplastic anemia. Study at large: The DNA of sorted CD4+ and CD8+ cells averaged around 3.2 ug.

Genomic DNA was employed as the template in profiling TCR beta VDJ and CDR3. TCRdb analysed the reads with MiXCR anew, one entry per CDR3 protein. The data hold 150,000 to 200,000 distinct CDR3 sequences, with 40% to 50% observed a single time. Overall study results and limits: Controls and patients did not differ significantly in CD8+ Simpson's diversity.

Patients who underwent sequencing had shown CD8+CD57+ cell expansion by flow cytometry. Everyone among the patients had severe acquired aplastic anemia. The material sequenced was sorted CD4+, CD8+, or CD8+CD57+ T cells (not recorded which) from PBMCs. The sequence was collected from a human donor with aplastic anemia. The rearrangement uses TRBV5-6 and TRBJ2-2; tentative D call: TRBD1 (5 bases). Here the CDR3 DNA reads TGTGCCAGTACAATGACAGAGAACACCGGGGAGCTGTTTTTT. It is translated as CASTMTENTGELFF.